The entry that follows covers one T cell receptor beta chain sequence. Those enrolled, adults aged roughly 18 to 89 years, came from roughly 22 US areas. Cohort allocation depended upon clinical history that participants reported. The data were obtained in a study of blood T cell repertoires in COVID-19. Whole-study context: COVID-19 samples collected from the United States, Italy and Spain covered acute and convalescent phases.

Source study methods: Reference gene primers were amplified, and this amplification served to estimate nucleated cell counts. Data came from immunoSEQ multiplex PCR; TCRdb stores just in-frame clones and leaves some out. V and J calls plus clone size are reproduced from that table; the DNA served to infer D and trimming. The sample lists around 300,000 clones, roughly 89% occurring once. The CDR3 spans 18 residues. J lost 2 bases, V lost 9 bases, and 21 bases had no gene match. Germline loops: CDR1 LNHDA, CDR2 SQIVND (reference sequence). Material for sequencing was PBMCs or T cells enriched from blood (not recorded which). V and J are TRBV19 and TRBJ2-7; 8 bases are a match to TRBD2. This TCR was sampled from a young woman with acute COVID-19. This chain's CDR3 is CASPERESPLKGPYEQYF. In DNA form, the CDR3 reads TGTGCCAGCCCGGAGCGGGAGAGTCCGCTTAAGGGCCCCTACGAGCAGTACTTC.